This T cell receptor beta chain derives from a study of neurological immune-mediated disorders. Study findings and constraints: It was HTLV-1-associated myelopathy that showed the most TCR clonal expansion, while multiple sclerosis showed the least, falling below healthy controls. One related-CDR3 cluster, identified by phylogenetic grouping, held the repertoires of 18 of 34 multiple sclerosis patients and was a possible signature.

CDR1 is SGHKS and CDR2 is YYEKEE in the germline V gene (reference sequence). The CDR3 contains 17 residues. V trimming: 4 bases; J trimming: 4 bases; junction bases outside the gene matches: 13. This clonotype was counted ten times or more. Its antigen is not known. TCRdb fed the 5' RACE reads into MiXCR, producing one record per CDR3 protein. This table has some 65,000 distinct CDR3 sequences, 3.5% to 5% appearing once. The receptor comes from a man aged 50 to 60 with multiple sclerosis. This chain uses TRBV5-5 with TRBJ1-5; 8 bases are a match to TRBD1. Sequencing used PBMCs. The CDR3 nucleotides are TGTGCCAGCAGCGACGCTGGGACAGGAGGCCTTAATCAGCCCCAGCATTTT. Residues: CASSDAGTGGLNQPQHF.